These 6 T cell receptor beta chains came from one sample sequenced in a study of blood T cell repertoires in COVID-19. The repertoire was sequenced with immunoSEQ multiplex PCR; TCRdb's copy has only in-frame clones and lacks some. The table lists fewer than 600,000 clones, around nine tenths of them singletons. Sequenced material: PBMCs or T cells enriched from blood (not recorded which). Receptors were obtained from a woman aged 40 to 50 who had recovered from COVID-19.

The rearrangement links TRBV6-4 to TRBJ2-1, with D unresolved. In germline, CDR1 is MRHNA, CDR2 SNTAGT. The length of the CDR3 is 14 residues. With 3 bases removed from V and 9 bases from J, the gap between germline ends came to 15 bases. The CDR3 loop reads CASSDRGVLREQFF. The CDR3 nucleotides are TGTGCCAGCAGTGATCGCGGAGTTCTGCGTGAGCAGTTCTTC.

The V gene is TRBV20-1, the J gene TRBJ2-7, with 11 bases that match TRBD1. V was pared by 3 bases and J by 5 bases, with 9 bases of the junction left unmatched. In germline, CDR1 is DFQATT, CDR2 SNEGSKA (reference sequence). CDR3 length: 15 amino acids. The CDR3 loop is CSASLRDRGDNEQYF. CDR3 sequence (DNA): TGCAGTGCTAGTTTGCGGGACAGGGGGGACAACGAGCAGTACTTC.

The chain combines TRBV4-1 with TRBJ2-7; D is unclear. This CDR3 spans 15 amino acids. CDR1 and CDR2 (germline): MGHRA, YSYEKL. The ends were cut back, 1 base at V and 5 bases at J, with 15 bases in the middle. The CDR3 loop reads CASSQGVPVEDEQYF. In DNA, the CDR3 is TGCGCCAGCAGCCAAGGAGTACCAGTTGAGGACGAGCAGTACTTC.

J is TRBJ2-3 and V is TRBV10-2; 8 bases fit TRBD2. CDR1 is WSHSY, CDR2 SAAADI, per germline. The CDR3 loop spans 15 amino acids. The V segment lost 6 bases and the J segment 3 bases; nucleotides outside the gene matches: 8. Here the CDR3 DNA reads TGCGCCAGCAGCTTCGGGAGGGTGGTGACAGATACGCAGTATTTT. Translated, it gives CASSFGRVVTDTQYF.

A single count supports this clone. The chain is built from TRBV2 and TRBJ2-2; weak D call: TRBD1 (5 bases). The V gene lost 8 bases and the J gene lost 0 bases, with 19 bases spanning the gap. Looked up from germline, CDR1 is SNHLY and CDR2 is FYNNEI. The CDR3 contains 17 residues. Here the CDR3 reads CASLWGGAATNTGELFF. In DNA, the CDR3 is TGTGCCAGCCTATGGGGCGGAGCTGCCACGAACACCGGGGAGCTGTTTTTT.

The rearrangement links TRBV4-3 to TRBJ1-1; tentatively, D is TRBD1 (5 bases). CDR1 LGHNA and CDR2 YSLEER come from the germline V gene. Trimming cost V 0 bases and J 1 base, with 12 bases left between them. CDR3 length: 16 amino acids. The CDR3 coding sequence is TGCGCCAGCAGCCAAGACCCCAGGAGGGGGAACACTGAAGCTTTCTTT. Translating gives CASSQDPRRGNTEAFF.